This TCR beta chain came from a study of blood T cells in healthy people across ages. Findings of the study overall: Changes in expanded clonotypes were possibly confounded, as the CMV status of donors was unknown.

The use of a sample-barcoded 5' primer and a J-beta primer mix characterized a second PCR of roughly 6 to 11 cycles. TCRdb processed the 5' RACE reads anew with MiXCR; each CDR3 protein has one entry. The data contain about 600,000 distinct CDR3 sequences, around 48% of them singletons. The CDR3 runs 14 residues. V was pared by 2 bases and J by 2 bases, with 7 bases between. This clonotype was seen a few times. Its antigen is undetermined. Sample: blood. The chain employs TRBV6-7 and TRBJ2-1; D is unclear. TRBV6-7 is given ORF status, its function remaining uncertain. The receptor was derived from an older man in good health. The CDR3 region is CASSYPAPYNEQFF. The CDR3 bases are TGTGCCAGCAGTTACCCCGCGCCCTACAATGAGCAGTTCTTC.